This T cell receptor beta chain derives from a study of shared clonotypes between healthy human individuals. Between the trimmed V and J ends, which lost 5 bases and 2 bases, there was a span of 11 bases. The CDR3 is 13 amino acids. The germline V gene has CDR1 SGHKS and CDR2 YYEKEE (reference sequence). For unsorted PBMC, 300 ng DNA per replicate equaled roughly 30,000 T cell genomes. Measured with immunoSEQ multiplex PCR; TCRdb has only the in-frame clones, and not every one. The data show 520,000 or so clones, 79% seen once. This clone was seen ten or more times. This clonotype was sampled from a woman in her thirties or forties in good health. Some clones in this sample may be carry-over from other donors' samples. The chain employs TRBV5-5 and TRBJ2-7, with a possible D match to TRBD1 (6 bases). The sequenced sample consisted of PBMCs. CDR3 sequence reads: CASRGASTYEQYF. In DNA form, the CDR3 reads TGTGCCAGCAGGGGGGCCTCGACCTACGAGCAGTACTTC.